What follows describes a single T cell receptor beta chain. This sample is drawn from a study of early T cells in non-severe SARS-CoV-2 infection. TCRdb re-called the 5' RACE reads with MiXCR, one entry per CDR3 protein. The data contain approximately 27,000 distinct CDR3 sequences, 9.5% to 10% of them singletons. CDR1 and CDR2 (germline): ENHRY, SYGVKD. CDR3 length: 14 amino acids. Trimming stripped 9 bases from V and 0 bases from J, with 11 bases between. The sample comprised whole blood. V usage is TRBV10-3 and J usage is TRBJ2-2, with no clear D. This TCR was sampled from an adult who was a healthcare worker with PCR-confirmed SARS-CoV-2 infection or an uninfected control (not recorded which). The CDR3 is CAITSGANTGELFF. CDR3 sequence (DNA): TGTGCCATAACCTCCGGTGCGAACACCGGGGAGCTGTTTTTT.